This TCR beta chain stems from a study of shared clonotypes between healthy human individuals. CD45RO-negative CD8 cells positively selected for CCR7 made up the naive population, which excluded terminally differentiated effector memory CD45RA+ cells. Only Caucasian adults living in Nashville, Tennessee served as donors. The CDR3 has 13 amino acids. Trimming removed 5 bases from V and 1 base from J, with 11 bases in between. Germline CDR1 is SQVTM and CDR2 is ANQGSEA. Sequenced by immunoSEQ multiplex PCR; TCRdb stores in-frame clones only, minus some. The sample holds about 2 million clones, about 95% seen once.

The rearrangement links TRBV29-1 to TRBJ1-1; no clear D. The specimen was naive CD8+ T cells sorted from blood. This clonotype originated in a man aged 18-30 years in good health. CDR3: CSVRGVKNTEAFF. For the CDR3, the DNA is TGCAGCGTTCGGGGTGTAAAGAACACTGAAGCTTTCTTT.